Presented here are 2 T cell receptor beta chains from one specimen sequenced in a study of blood T cell repertoires in COVID-19. The protocol was immunoSEQ multiplex PCR, while the TCRdb copy is restricted to in-frame clones and leaves out a portion. The table includes under 300,000 clones, approximately 86% detected once. Sequencing was carried out using peripheral blood. All receptors come from a woman aged 70-85 years with COVID-19, enrolled during active disease.

V usage is TRBV2 and J usage is TRBJ1-2, with D tentatively TRBD1 (6 bases). CDR1 and CDR2 from the germline V gene are SNHLY and FYNNEI. The germline V and J ends were trimmed by 10 bases and 4 bases, with 22 bases remaining between them. This CDR3 is 15 amino acids long. The CDR3 loop is CATTGGGNLPYGYTF. For the CDR3, the DNA is TGTGCCACTACCGGGGGGGGCAACTTACCCTATGGCTACACCTTC.

The chain couples TRBV28 to TRBJ2-5; D might be TRBD2 (6 bases). This CDR3 is built from 15 residues. Trimming left V 5 bases short and J 3 bases short, with 16 bases between. Germline loops: CDR1 MDHEN, CDR2 SYDVKM. The CDR3 coding sequence is TGTGCCAGCAGTCCCGCCTCTTGGAGGGAAGAGACCCAGTACTTC. Its translation is CASSPASWREETQYF.